The TCR beta chain described here comes from a study of shared clonotypes between healthy human individuals. Assay runs were performed at deep level. Repertoires were generated with immunoSEQ multiplex PCR, while TCRdb's copy carries only in-frame clones and drops some. Among fewer than 3 million clones listed, around 90% were seen once. V was clipped by 3 bases and J by 3 bases; unmatched bases: 8. The CDR3 is 14 residues long. From germline, CDR1 is SQVTM and CDR2 ANQGSEA. The specimen was naive CD4+ T cells from PBMCs. The subset is: CD45RA+ positively selected. This sequence originates from a young man in good health. Some clones in this sample may be carry-over from other donors' samples. The gene calls are TRBV29-1 and TRBJ2-7; 7 nucleotides align to TRBD2. CDR3 nucleotides: TGCAGCGTTGATCGGTTAGCGGGCCGCTACGAGCAGTACTTC. It codes for CSVDRLAGRYEQYF.